Following are 9 T cell receptor beta chains from one sample sequenced in a study of T cells in Graves' hyperthyroidism and ophthalmopathy. RNA transcripts provided the source from which TCR beta CDR3 regions were amplified. First-round RT-PCR targeting the TCR CDR3 was performed with the HTBI primer set. A single record per CDR3 protein comes from TCRdb applying MiXCR to the multiplex PCR reads. The table shows about 610,000 distinct CDR3 sequences, with under 15% occurring only once. Sequencing was done on a sample of blood. The receptor source for this set is a woman aged 40-49 years with Graves' ophthalmopathy.

The chain recombines TRBV6-1 with TRBJ2-7, with a possible D match to TRBD2 (6 bases). In germline, CDR1 is MNHNS, CDR2 SASEGT. V lost 5 bases, J lost 7 bases, and 18 bases lay in between. The CDR3 totals 14 residues. This chain's CDR3 is CASSQLEGGEEQYF. In DNA form, the CDR3 reads TGTGCCAGCAGTCAGTTAGAGGGAGGCGAAGAGCAGTACTTC.

This clonotype was seen at least ten times. The V and J genes are TRBV11-2 and TRBJ2-4; a possible D gene is TRBD2 (6 bases). The CDR3 runs to 15 residues. Germline V gene lookup returns CDR1 SGHAT and CDR2 FQNNGV. V was trimmed by 1 base and J by 6 bases, leaving 13 bases between them. The CDR3 loop is CASSLVADGGNIQYF. For the CDR3, the DNA is TGTGCCAGCAGCTTAGTAGCGGATGGGGGAAACATTCAGTACTTC.

At least ten counts were recorded for this clonotype. This chain connects TRBV6-5 to TRBJ2-7; maybe TRBD1 (6 bases). This CDR3 contains 14 residues. The ends were cut back, 5 bases at V and 2 bases at J, with 13 bases in the middle. CDR1 MNHEY and CDR2 SVGAGI come from the germline V gene. For the CDR3, the DNA is TGTGCCAGCAGTATACAGGGTCCCCCCTACGAGCAGTACTTC. Its translation is CASSIQGPPYEQYF.

This clonotype occurred a few times. The rearrangement joins TRBV20-1 to TRBJ1-5; D gene uncertain. Trimming cost V 5 bases and J 3 bases, with 11 bases left between them. CDR1 is DFQATT, CDR2 SNEGSKA, per germline (reference sequence). The CDR3 is 13 residues long. CDR3 in amino acids: CSASGRYNQPQHF. CDR3 DNA: TGCAGTGCTTCCGGACGGTACAATCAGCCCCAGCATTTT.

This clonotype came up many times. V gene TRBV7-2 combines with J gene TRBJ2-2; 7 bases fit TRBD1. The ends lost 5 bases at V and 3 bases at J; junction bases unmatched: 9. Germline lookup yields CDR1 SGHTA and CDR2 FQGNSA. The CDR3 totals 16 residues. CDR3 DNA sequence: TGTGCCAGCAGCCCCGCAGGAGGACAGGACACCGGGGAGCTGTTTTTT. It is translated as CASSPAGGQDTGELFF.

V usage is TRBV27 and J usage is TRBJ2-4, with 11 nucleotides matching TRBD1. Germline-derived CDR1 and CDR2 are MNHEY and SMNVEV (reference sequence). The CDR3 loop spans 13 amino acids. Trimming removed 6 bases from V and 8 bases from J; junction bases left unmatched: 3. This CDR3 is CASRPGQGDIQYF. In nucleotides, the CDR3 is TGTGCCAGCAGGCCGGGACAGGGGGACATTCAGTACTTC.

This clonotype was counted at least ten times. A much larger clone is a single base away; this may be a read error. V and J are TRBV12-3 or TRBV12-4 and TRBJ1-5, with 8 bases identical to TRBD1. The CDR3 loop spans 15 amino acids. The V and J ends lost 6 bases and 2 bases, in that order; junction bases with no gene match: 6. The CDR3 DNA follows: TGTGCCAGCAGATTCGGACAGGGAGGCAATCAGCCCCAGCATTTT. As protein: CASRFGQGGNQPQHF.

This clonotype occurred many times. This sequence joins TRBV28 and TRBJ1-5; 7 nucleotides match TRBD1. The CDR3 covers 14 residues. Germline CDR1 MDHEN, CDR2 SYDVKM. With 3 bases clipped from V and 3 bases from J, the junction kept 2 bases outside the gene matches. CDR3 sequence reads: CASSFGQDNQPQHF. In DNA form, the CDR3 reads TGTGCCAGCAGTTTCGGACAGGACAATCAGCCCCAGCATTTT.

This clonotype was observed many times. The chain links TRBV6-5 to TRBJ2-7, with no clear D. The CDR3 extends over 14 amino acids. From germline, CDR1 is MNHEY and CDR2 SVGAGI. The germline V and J ends were trimmed by 5 bases and 5 bases, with 16 bases remaining between them. This CDR3 reads CASSPRSRLNEQYF. CDR3 nucleotides: TGTGCCAGCAGTCCTCGGTCGCGGCTCAACGAGCAGTACTTC.